The present entry profiles one T cell receptor (beta chain) with its context. Its antigen is still unknown. This specimen belongs to a study of blood T cells in healthy people across ages. In the study overall: Template-switching capture recovered about one barcoded beta molecule per two T cells. Findings and caveats of the study: Estimated diversity, derived from one million T cells, was regarded as an underestimate. Compared with aged donors, long-lived donors showed fewer expanded clones, suggesting selection.

V was trimmed by 2 bases and J by 6 bases, leaving 10 bases between them. The germline CDR1 and CDR2 sequences are MNHNS and SASEGT. This CDR3 has 13 amino acids. Primed by a sample-barcoded 5' primer and a J-beta primer mix, a second PCR proceeded for about 7 to 11 cycles. TCRdb analysed the 5' RACE reads with MiXCR anew, one entry per CDR3 protein. The table shows over 600,000 distinct CDR3 sequences, with around 50% occurring only once. The sequencing input was blood. The source of this sequence is a man in his forties in good health. The chain recombines TRBV6-1 with TRBJ1-2, with D tentatively TRBD1 (6 bases). CDR3 amino acids: CASSEQGINGYTF. The DNA of the CDR3 is TGTGCCAGCAGTGAACAGGGGATTAATGGCTACACCTTC.